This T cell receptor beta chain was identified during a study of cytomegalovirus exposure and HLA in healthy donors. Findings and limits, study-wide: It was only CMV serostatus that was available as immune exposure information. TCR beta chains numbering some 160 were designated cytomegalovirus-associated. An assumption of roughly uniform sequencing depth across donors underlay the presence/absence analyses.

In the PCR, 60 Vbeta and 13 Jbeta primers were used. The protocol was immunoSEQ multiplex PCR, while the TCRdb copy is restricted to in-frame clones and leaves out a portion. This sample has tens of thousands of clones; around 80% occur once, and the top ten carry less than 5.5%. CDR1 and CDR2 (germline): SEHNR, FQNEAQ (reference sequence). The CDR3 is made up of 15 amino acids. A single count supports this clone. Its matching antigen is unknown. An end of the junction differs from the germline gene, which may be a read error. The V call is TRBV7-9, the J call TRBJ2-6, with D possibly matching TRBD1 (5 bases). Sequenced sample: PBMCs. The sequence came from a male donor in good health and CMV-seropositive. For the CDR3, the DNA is TGTGCCAGCAGCTTATCCCGCTCTGGGGCCAGCGTCCTGACTTTC. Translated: CASSLSRSGASVLTF.